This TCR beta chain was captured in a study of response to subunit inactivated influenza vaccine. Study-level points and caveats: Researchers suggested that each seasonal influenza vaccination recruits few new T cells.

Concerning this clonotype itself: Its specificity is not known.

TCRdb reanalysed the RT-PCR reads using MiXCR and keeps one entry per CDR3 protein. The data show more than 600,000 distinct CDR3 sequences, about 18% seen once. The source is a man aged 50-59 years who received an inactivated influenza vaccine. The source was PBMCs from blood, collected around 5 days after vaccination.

In DNA, the CDR3 is TGTGCCAGCAGTTACGGGACAGCGAGCAATCAGCCCCAGCATTTT. This translates into CASSYGTASNQPQHF. The chain is built from TRBV6-5 and TRBJ1-5; 7 nucleotides agree with TRBD1. The V segment lost 2 bases and the J segment 1 base; nucleotides outside the gene matches: 2. This CDR3 contains 15 residues. The germline V gene encodes CDR1 MNHEY and CDR2 SVGAGI.